This TCR beta chain originates from a study of control samples from healthy donors and cancer patients. The table came from immunoSEQ multiplex PCR; TCRdb's copy has only in-frame clones and leaves some out. The table shows 96,000 or so clones, with 85% to 95% occurring only once. J lost 7 bases, V lost 3 bases, and 0 bases had no gene match. CDR1 and CDR2 from the germline V gene are SGHTA and FQGTGA. The CDR3 sequence is 13 residues long. V usage is TRBV7-3 and J usage is TRBJ2-1; 10 nucleotides agree with TRBD1. Material: blood. The TCR originated in a young man in good health. The CDR3: CASSLGQGNEQFF. DNA for the CDR3: TGTGCCAGCAGCTTGGGACAGGGGAATGAGCAGTTCTTC.